This TCR beta chain is from a study of beta chain features in type 1 diabetes. About the study: All samples together contributed around 98,000,000 sorted cells for examination.

Every isolated RNA sample was fully reverse transcribed, so sequencing captured expressed TCRB transcripts. Profiled with immunoSEQ multiplex PCR; TCRdb holds only in-frame clones, not every one. This sample yields about 360,000 clones, of which about 12% are seen a single time; 0.017% belongs to the top ten. Germline values: CDR1 SGHRS, CDR2 YFSETQ. The CDR3 covers 15 residues. V trimming: 6 bases; J trimming: 4 bases; junction bases outside the gene matches: 5. In this sample, this clone turned up a few times. Source material: naive CD4+ T cells from blood. The rearrangement joins TRBV5-1 to TRBJ2-1; 12 bases align to TRBD2. This clonotype was obtained from a man between 18 and 35 years old in good health. Here the CDR3 reads CASKTGTSGYNEQFF. CDR3 coding DNA: TGCGCCAGCAAAACCGGGACTAGCGGGTACAATGAGCAGTTCTTC.